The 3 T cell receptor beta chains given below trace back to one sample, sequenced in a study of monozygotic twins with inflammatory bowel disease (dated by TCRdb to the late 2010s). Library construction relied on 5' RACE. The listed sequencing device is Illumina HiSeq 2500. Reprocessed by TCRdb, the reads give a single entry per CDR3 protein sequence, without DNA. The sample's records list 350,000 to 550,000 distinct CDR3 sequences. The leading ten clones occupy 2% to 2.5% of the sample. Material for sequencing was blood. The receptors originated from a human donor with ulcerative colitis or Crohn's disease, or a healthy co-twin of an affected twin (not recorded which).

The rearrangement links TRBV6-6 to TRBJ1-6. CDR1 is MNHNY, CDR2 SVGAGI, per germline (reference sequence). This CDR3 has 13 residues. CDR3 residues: CASTYPDNSPLHF.

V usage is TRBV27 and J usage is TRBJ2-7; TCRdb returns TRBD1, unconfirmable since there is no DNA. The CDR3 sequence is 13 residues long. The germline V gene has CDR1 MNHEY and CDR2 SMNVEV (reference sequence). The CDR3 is CASSLGFSREQYF.

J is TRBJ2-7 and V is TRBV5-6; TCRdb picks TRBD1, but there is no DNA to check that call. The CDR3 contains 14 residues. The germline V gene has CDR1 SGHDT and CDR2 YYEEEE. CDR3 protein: CASSPRDRGREQYF.